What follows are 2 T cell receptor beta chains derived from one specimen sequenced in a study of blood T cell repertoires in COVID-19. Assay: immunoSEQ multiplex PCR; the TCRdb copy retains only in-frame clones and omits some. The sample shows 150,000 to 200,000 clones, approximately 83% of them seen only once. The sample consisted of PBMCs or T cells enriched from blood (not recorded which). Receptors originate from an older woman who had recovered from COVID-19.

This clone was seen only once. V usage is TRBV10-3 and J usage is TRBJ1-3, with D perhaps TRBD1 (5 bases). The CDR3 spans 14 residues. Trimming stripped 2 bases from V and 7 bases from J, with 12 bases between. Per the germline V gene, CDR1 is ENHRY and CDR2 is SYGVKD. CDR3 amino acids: CAISEEAGWNTIYF. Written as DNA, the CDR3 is TGTGCCATCAGTGAGGAGGCAGGGTGGAACACCATATATTTT.

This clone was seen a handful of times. CDR3: CASSEFSGEAFF. CDR3 nucleotide sequence: TGTGCCAGCAGTGAGTTCAGCGGTGAAGCTTTCTTT. This chain joins TRBV6-1 and TRBJ1-1; D is unresolved. CDR1 is MNHNS, CDR2 SASEGT, per germline. The CDR3 has 12 residues. With 3 bases removed from V and 7 bases from J, the gap between germline ends came to 9 bases.